What follows is one T cell receptor beta chain and its context. The data stem from a study of cytomegalovirus exposure and HLA in healthy donors. The CDR3 is 16 residues long. Trimming took 5 bases from V and 4 from J, leaving 18 bases between them. CDR1 and CDR2 (germline): PRHDT, FYEKMQ (reference sequence). Sequenced by immunoSEQ multiplex PCR; TCRdb stores in-frame clones only, minus some. Of 110,000 to 150,000 clones listed, 94% are singletons. The chain links TRBV13 to TRBJ2-1; a possible D gene is TRBD2 (5 bases). Input material: PBMCs. The clonotype comes from a man between 18 and 29 years old in good health and CMV-seropositive. The CDR3 loop reads CASSAPGNYYYNEQFF. As DNA, the CDR3 is TGTGCCAGCAGCGCTCCCGGGAACTACTATTACAATGAGCAGTTCTTC.